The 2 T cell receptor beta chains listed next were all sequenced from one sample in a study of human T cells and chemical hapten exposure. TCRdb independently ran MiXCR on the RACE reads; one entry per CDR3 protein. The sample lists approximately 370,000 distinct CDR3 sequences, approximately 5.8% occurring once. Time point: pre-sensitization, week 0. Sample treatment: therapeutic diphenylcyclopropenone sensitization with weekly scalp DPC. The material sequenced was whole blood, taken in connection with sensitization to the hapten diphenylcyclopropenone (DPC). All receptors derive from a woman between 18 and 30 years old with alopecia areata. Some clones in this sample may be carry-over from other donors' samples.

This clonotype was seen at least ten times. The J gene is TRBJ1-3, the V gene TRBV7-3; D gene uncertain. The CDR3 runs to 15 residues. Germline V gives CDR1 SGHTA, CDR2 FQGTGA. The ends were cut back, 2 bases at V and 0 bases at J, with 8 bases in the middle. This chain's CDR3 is CASSLQPFSGNTIYF. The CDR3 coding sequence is TGTGCCAGCAGCTTACAGCCCTTCTCTGGAAACACCATATATTTT.

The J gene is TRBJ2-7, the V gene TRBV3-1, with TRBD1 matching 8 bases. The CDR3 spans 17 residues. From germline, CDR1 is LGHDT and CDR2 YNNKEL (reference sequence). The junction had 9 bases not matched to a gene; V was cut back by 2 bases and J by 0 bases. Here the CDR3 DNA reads TGTGCCAGCAGCCAATCTCACAGGGGGAAGAGCTCCTACGAGCAGTACTTC. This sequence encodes CASSQSHRGKSSYEQYF.